Listed below are T cell receptor beta chains from one sample, sequenced in a study of coeliac disease. The data were produced by immunoSEQ multiplex PCR, yet TCRdb's version contains in-frame clones alone and is incomplete. The repertoire holds 6,500 to 8,000 clones, around 66% seen once, with under 7.5% in the top ten. Sequencing input: lamina propria lymphocytes from the gut. Every receptor here comes from a man aged 50 to 59 with active celiac disease. Each CDR3 is given with its conserved first and last residue. The D gene is left open where the match is weak. Part of the rows lack a size; the others show once, few, many or a class for expanded clones.

>TRBV15|NA|NA|TRBJ1-2
CATSRDNPSYGYTF
TGTGCCACCAGCAGAGATAACCCGAGCTATGGCTACACCTTC
>TRBV5-1|TRBD2|NA|TRBJ2-3
CASSLAQTSGVDTDTQYF
TGCGCCAGCAGCTTGGCGCAGACTAGCGGGGTTGACACAGATACGCAGTATTTT
>TRBV5-1|TRBD2|NA|TRBJ2-1
CASSLAPGGPYNEQFF
TGCGCCAGCAGTCTCGCTCCGGGGGGTCCCTACAATGAGCAGTTCTTC
>TRBV2|TRBD1|NA|TRBJ1-2
CASSGGQATYGYTF
TGTGCCAGCAGTGGGGGACAGGCGACCTATGGCTACACCTTC
>TRBV7-3|NA|NA|TRBJ1-2
CASSLGANNYGYTF
TGTGCCAGCAGCTTAGGGGCCAACAACTATGGCTACACCTTC
>TRBV5-5|TRBD1|NA|TRBJ2-3
CASSPGLTGGNTDTQYF
TGTGCCAGCAGCCCGGGCCTGACAGGGGGCAATACAGATACGCAGTATTTT
>TRBV14|TRBD1|NA|TRBJ1-4
CASSRDRANEKLFF
TGTGCCAGCAGCCGCGACAGGGCAAATGAAAAACTGTTTTTT
>TRBV2|TRBD1|NA|TRBJ1-2
CASSDRGYGYTF
TGTGCCAGCAGTGACAGGGGGTATGGCTACACCTTC
>TRBV11-1|NA|NA|TRBJ2-3
CASWAGVSQYF
TGTGCCAGCTGGGCAGGGGTTTCGCAGTATTTT
>TRBV12-5|NA|NA|TRBJ2-3
CASGQGGLLLADTQYF
TGTGCTAGTGGGCAGGGGGGCCTCTTATTGGCAGATACGCAGTATTTT
>TRBV27|TRBD2|NA|TRBJ2-3
CASSHLTSGGTDTQYF
TGTGCCAGCAGTCATCTGACTAGCGGGGGAACAGATACGCAGTATTTT
>TRBV9|TRBD1|NA|TRBJ1-2
CASSVATGGNGYTF
TGTGCCAGCAGCGTAGCGACAGGGGGAAATGGCTACACCTTC
>TRBV7-9|NA|NA|TRBJ2-3
CASTQGSGVPTDTQYF
TGTGCCAGCACTCAGGGATCAGGGGTGCCCACAGATACGCAGTATTTT
>TRBV12-5|TRBD1|NA|TRBJ2-3
CASGFLRDGDSTVGTQYF
TGTGCTAGTGGTTTCCTAAGGGATGGGGACAGTACAGTAGGTACGCAGTATTTT
>TRBV28|TRBD2|few|TRBJ2-2
CASTESSGETGELFF
TGTGCCAGCACCGAATCTAGCGGGGAAACCGGGGAGCTGTTTTTT
>TRBV6-1|TRBD1|NA|TRBJ1-5
CASSGLAGQGIFQPQHF
TGTGCCAGCAGTGGCCTTGCGGGACAGGGAATTTTTCAGCCCCAGCATTTT
>TRBV7-2|NA|NA|TRBJ1-4
CASSLTGGVYEKLFF
TGTGCCAGCAGCTTGACCGGGGGGGTTTATGAAAAACTGTTTTTT
>TRBV7-9|TRBD2|few|TRBJ2-1
CASSLEGGRYNEQFF
TGTGCCAGCAGCTTAGAGGGCGGGAGGTACAATGAGCAGTTCTTC
>TRBV9|TRBD1|few|TRBJ2-3
CASSAGQGTTDTQYF
TGTGCCAGCAGCGCCGGACAGGGGACCACAGATACGCAGTATTTT
>TRBV13|NA|once|TRBJ2-7
CASSLGNSAYEQYF
TGTGCCAGCAGCTTAGGGAACTCCGCCTACGAGCAGTACTTC
>TRBV5-1|TRBD2|NA|TRBJ2-3
CASSFGGADTQYF
TGCGCCAGCAGCTTCGGGGGGGCAGATACGCAGTATTTT
>TRBV28|NA|few|TRBJ1-5
CASSLYGGEQPQHF
TGTGCCAGCAGTTTATATGGAGGAGAGCAGCCCCAGCATTTT
>TRBV5-1|TRBD2|once|TRBJ2-3
CASSLRLAGSTDTQYF
TGCGCCAGCAGCTTGAGACTAGCGGGGAGCACAGATACGCAGTATTTT
>TRBV9|TRBD2|NA|TRBJ2-5
CASSVVGSGSQETQYF
TGTGCCAGCAGCGTAGTGGGTAGCGGGAGCCAAGAGACCCAGTACTTC
>TRBV9|TRBD2|NA|TRBJ2-3
CASSVSSGRTGTQYF
TGTGCCAGCAGCGTCAGTAGCGGGAGAACGGGTACGCAGTATTTT
>TRBV7-9|TRBD2|NA|TRBJ2-1
CASSLRSGEGIRDEQFF
TGTGCCAGCAGCTTAAGGTCGGGGGAGGGAATTAGGGATGAGCAGTTCTTC
>TRBV6-1|TRBD1|few|TRBJ1-2
CASSGGTDPNYGYTF
TGTGCCAGCAGTGGCGGGACAGACCCTAACTATGGCTACACCTTC
>TRBV7-9|NA|NA|TRBJ2-5
CASSSVGGQETQYF
TGTGCCAGCAGCTCCGTCGGCGGCCAAGAGACCCAGTACTTC
>TRBV11-3|NA|few|TRBJ2-5
CASSPGGWETQYF
TGTGCCAGCAGCCCAGGGGGGTGGGAGACCCAGTACTTC
>TRBV5-1|NA|NA|TRBJ2-3
CASSFYGSGTDTQYF
TGCGCCAGCAGCTTTTACGGGAGCGGCACAGATACGCAGTATTTT
>TRBV2|NA|NA|TRBJ1-2
CASRGVNYGYTF
TGTGCCAGCAGAGGGGTTAACTATGGCTACACCTTC
>TRBV6-1|TRBD1|NA|TRBJ1-1
CASSMGQAGTEAFF
TGTGCCAGCAGTATGGGACAGGCGGGGACTGAAGCTTTCTTT
>TRBV29-1|TRBD2|NA|TRBJ2-2
CSVETRMGGTDTGELFF
TGCAGCGTTGAAACCCGAATGGGAGGGACGGACACCGGGGAGCTGTTTTTT
>TRBV27|TRBD1|NA|TRBJ2-7
CASSLPGGREQYF
TGTGCCAGCAGTCTACCAGGGGGTCGCGAGCAGTACTTC
>TRBV4-1|NA|NA|TRBJ2-5
CASAGGETQYF
TGCGCCAGCGCAGGAGGGGAGACCCAGTACTTC
>TRBV4-2|TRBD2|once|TRBJ2-1
CASSQGKGGRDEQFF
TGTGCCAGCAGCCAAGGAAAGGGCGGGAGGGATGAGCAGTTCTTC
>TRBV2|TRBD1|few|TRBJ1-1
CASSNRGDTLRGTEAFF
TGTGCCAGCTCCAACAGGGGCGATACTCTCCGGGGCACTGAAGCTTTCTTT
>TRBV30|TRBD2|NA|TRBJ2-3
CAWRVLAASSTDTQYF
TGTGCCTGGAGGGTGCTAGCGGCTTCTAGCACAGATACGCAGTATTTT
>TRBV5-1|NA|few|TRBJ1-1
CASSLGSGAEAFF
TGCGCCAGCAGCCTCGGGAGCGGGGCTGAAGCTTTCTTT
>TRBV14|TRBD1|few|TRBJ1-1
CASSQGQGRNTEAFF
TGTGCCAGCAGCCAGGGACAGGGCCGGAACACTGAAGCTTTCTTT
>TRBV19|NA|NA|TRBJ2-3
CASSIGVVAGTDTQYF
TGTGCCAGTAGTATAGGGGTCGTTGCGGGCACAGATACGCAGTATTTT
>TRBV27|TRBD2|NA|TRBJ2-1
CASRPEGTSGREREQFF
TGTGCCAGCAGACCAGAAGGGACTAGCGGGCGAGAGCGGGAGCAGTTCTTC
>TRBV6-1|NA|NA|TRBJ1-2
CASNPGLLTSYGYTF
TGTGCCAGCAACCCGGGACTCCTAACGAGCTATGGCTACACCTTC
>TRBV2|NA|NA|TRBJ1-1
CASSEIWGGDTEAFF
TGTGCCAGCAGTGAAATTTGGGGGGGGGACACTGAAGCTTTCTTT
>TRBV5-1|NA|NA|TRBJ2-2
CASSLALVANTGELFF
TGCGCCAGCAGCTTGGCCCTAGTCGCGAACACCGGGGAGCTGTTTTTT
>TRBV11-3|TRBD1|few|TRBJ1-2
CASSVGTGGYGYTF
TGTGCCAGCAGCGTCGGGACAGGGGGCTATGGCTACACCTTC